This TCR beta chain was documented in a study of OX40 agonist ivuxolimab in advanced cancers. For context, the study as a whole: Ivuxolimab was a fully human IgG2 agonistic monoclonal antibody targeting the costimulatory receptor OX40 (CD134). Prior anti-PD-1, anti-PD-L1 or anti-CTLA-4 therapy was permitted, and checkpoint inhibitors had been received by under 50% of dose-escalation patients. The purpose of peripheral TCRbeta sequencing was to test whether ivuxolimab changed TCR sequence diversity and led to clonal T-cell expansion. Partial responses occurred in three dose-escalation patients: two with cutaneous melanoma and one with hepatocellular carcinoma. The paper reports the monotherapy dose-escalation portion (N of about 52 patients) of the phase I ivuxolimab trial. Of the roughly 52 dose-escalation patients, hepatocellular carcinoma was present in about 20, melanoma in around 15, renal cell carcinoma in 9 and head and neck cancer in 9. A male proportion of around 81% and a mean age of 60 years, ranging from about 20 to 80, were recorded for the dose-escalation cohort. Intravenous ivuxolimab was administered to patients every 2 weeks at six dose levels: 0.01, 0.1, 0.3, 1.5, 3 and 10 mg/kg. Study-wide conclusions, independent of this receptor: Low levels of normalized T-cell clonal expansion were also shown by some nonresponding patients. On average, CD8+ T cells showed more expanded clones than CD4+ T cells after ivuxolimab. Partial responders in the 0.1-3.0 mg/kg groups had among the lowest normalized peripheral clonal expansion, especially among CD8+ T cells. Which antigens the clonally expanded peripheral T cells were specific for was not determined. Clonal expansion of both CD4+ and CD8+ blood T cells was observed from baseline to week 6 at doses 0.1 to 3.0 mg/kg.

To sequence the TCRbeta CDR3 region, genomic DNA was isolated from the sorted cells. The immunoSEQ Assay was used for sequencing of TCRbeta CDR3 regions. As stored in TCRdb, this immuneACCESS dataset retains in-frame rearrangements with V and J assigned. A fraction of the clones does not appear; measured against another copy, unresolved V genes explain less than half of the discrepancy, and the remainder lacks a known reason. Counted in this sample were over 80,000 clones; roughly 80% of them appeared once. The ten largest clones capture roughly 5.4% of the sample. The trial excluded patients who had a history of autoimmune disease or who were on systemic immunosuppression. Peripheral blood for TCR sequencing was collected from all dose cohorts at baseline, on cycle 4 day 1, and on cycle 7 day 1. Samples were obtained from an open-label, multicenter, first-in-human phase I dose-escalation trial of ivuxolimab. Adults with locally advanced or metastatic melanoma, renal cell carcinoma, hepatocellular carcinoma or head and neck squamous cell carcinoma were enrolled in the trial. Before TCR sequencing, CD4+ and CD8+ T cells were separately sorted from peripheral blood.

Comment on this clone: Its antigen remains undetermined. No clone much larger than this one lies a single base away; base qualities are absent.

For CDR1 and CDR2, the germline V gene lists KGHSH and LQKENI. The CDR3 runs 18 amino acids, cysteine and phenylalanine included. CDR3 DNA only is kept here, 54 bases in frame from base 1. Trimming takes 0 bases off V and 1 base off J; junction bases not matched to a gene: 7. The sample was CD4+ or CD8+ T cells sorted from blood, taken in a trial of the OX40 agonist ivuxolimab. The receptor was derived from an adult with an advanced solid tumor such as melanoma, head and neck, liver or kidney cancer. Recombination linked TRBV18 to TRBJ2-5; 11 bases in between match TRBD2. The nucleotides are TGTGCCAGCTCACCACCAGGGATGACTAGCGGGATCCAAGAGACCCAGTACTTC. Its product reads: CASSPPGMTSGIQETQYF. With the portions outside the CDR3 filled from the reference TRBV18 and TRBJ2-5 genes, the complete variable region becomes NAGVMQNPRHLVRRRGQEARLRCSPMKGHSHVYWYRQLPEEGLKFMVYLQKENIIDESGMPKERFSAEFPKEGPSILRIQQVVRGDSAAYFCASSPPGMTSGIQETQYFGPGTRLLVL.